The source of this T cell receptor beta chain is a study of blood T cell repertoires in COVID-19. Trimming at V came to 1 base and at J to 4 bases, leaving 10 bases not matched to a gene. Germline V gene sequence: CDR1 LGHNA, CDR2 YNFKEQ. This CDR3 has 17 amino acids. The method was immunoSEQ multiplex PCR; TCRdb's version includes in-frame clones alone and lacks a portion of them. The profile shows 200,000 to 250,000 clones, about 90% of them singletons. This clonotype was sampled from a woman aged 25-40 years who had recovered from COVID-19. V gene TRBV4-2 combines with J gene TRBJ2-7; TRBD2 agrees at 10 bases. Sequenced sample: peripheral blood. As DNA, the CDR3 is TGTGCCAGCAGCCAAGGCGTAACCCTAGCGGGGGAATACGAGCAGTACTTC. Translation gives CASSQGVTLAGEYEQYF.